This T cell receptor beta chain appears in the sequencing data of a study of blood T cell repertoires in COVID-19. This CDR3 is built from 17 residues. Germline CDR1 LGHDT, CDR2 YNNKEL (reference sequence). Trimming at V came to 5 bases and at J to 3 bases, leaving 12 bases not matched to a gene. Original data processing: The authors estimated nucleated cell counts from reference gene primer amplification. TCRdb's table, derived via immunoSEQ multiplex PCR, lists solely in-frame clones and lacks some. The V and J calls and clone size were taken over from that table, and D and trimming were inferred from the DNA. The table lists more than 8,500 clones, 80% of them singletons.

This chain connects TRBV3-1 (or the pseudogene TRBV3-2) to TRBJ2-7; the match to TRBD2 covers 11 bases. The sequence came from a man between 65 and 79 years old with active COVID-19. Source material: peripheral blood. CDR3 sequence: CASSERPLAGGIYEQYF. The CDR3 DNA reads TGTGCCAGCAGCGAAAGGCCTCTAGCGGGAGGCATCTACGAGCAGTACTTC.